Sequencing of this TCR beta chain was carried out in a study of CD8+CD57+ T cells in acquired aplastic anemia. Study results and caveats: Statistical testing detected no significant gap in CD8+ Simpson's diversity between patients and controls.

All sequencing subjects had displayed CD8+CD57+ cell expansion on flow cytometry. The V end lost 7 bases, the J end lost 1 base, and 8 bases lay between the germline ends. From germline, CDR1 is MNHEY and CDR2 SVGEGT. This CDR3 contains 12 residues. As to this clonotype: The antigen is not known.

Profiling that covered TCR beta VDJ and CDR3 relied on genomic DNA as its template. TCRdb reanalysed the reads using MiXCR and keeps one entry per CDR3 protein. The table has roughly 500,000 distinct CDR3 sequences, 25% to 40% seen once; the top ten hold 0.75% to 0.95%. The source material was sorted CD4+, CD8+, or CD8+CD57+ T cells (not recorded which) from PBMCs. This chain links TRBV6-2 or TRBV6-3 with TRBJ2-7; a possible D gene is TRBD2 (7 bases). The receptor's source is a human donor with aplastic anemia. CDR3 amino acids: CASKGGSYEQYF. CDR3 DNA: TGTGCCAGCAAGGGGGGGTCCTACGAGCAGTACTTC.